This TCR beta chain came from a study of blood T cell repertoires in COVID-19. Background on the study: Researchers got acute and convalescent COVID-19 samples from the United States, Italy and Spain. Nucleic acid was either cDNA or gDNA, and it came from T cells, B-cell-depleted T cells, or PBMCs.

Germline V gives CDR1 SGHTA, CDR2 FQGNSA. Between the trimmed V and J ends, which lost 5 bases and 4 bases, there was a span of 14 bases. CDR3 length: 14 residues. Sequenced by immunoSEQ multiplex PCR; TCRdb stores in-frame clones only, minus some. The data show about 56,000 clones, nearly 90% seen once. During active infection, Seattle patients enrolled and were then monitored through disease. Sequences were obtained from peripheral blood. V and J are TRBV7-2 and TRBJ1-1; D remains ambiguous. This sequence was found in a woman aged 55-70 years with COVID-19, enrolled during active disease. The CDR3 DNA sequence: TGTGCCAGCAGCCCCCCAAGCTTTGGCACTGAAGCTTTCTTT. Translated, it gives CASSPPSFGTEAFF.